A selection of T cell receptor beta chains follows, all from one sample in a study of T cell responses to AZD1222 COVID-19 vaccine. Measured with immunoSEQ multiplex PCR; TCRdb has only the in-frame clones, and not every one. The sample has some 98,000 clones; roughly 86% are singletons. This material consisted of peripheral blood, taken 28 days after the second AZD1222 dose. These receptors were taken from an adult who received the AZD1222 COVID-19 vaccine. The conserved cysteine and the conserved F or W are not part of the CDR3 here. The order of the fields is J gene, D gene, V gene, CDR3 protein. The D gene is left open where the match is weak.

J gene: TRBJ2-1
D gene: .
V gene: TRBV4-1
CDR3 protein: ASSQRGADPRDEQF

J gene: TRBJ2-1
D gene: TRBD2
V gene: TRBV7-3
CDR3 protein: ASSATSGSTTYNEQF

J gene: TRBJ2-5
D gene: .
V gene: TRBV2
CDR3 protein: ASKVQVPETQY

J gene: TRBJ2-7
D gene: TRBD1
V gene: TRBV2
CDR3 protein: ASTTRDSFYEQY

J gene: TRBJ1-1
D gene: .
V gene: TRBV2
CDR3 protein: ASTRRDTEAF

J gene: TRBJ2-1
D gene: TRBD2
V gene: TRBV24-1
CDR3 protein: ATSDLLLSAREGPYGNEQF

J gene: TRBJ1-5
D gene: .
V gene: TRBV7-9
CDR3 protein: ASSLRDNAQH

J gene: TRBJ2-7
D gene: .
V gene: TRBV11-2
CDR3 protein: ASSLNGDEQY

J gene: TRBJ2-7
D gene: TRBD1
V gene: TRBV6-5
CDR3 protein: ASSLRDRGFYEQY

J gene: TRBJ1-2
D gene: TRBD1
V gene: TRBV29-1
CDR3 protein: SVAPGQGFYGYT

J gene: TRBJ1-1
D gene: .
V gene: TRBV6-5
CDR3 protein: ASTASDIRTEAF

J gene: TRBJ2-2
D gene: .
V gene: TRBV27
CDR3 protein: ASRITYSTGELF

J gene: TRBJ2-3
D gene: .
V gene: TRBV19
CDR3 protein: ASKVGTTDTQY

J gene: TRBJ2-3
D gene: .
V gene: TRBV10-3
CDR3 protein: AISGREVGTDTQY

J gene: TRBJ2-5
D gene: TRBD1
V gene: TRBV5-1
CDR3 protein: ASSYGQGAETQY

J gene: TRBJ2-7
D gene: .
V gene: TRBV5-1
CDR3 protein: ASSVAPPGQRRGEQY

J gene: TRBJ1-2
D gene: TRBD1
V gene: TRBV3-1/TRBV3-2
CDR3 protein: ASSAGQGGYGYT

J gene: TRBJ1-3
D gene: .
V gene: TRBV7-9
CDR3 protein: ASSTLRDTSGNTIY

J gene: TRBJ1-2
D gene: TRBD1
V gene: TRBV3-1/TRBV3-2
CDR3 protein: ASSANRGLSYGYT

J gene: TRBJ2-1
D gene: TRBD2
V gene: TRBV27
CDR3 protein: ASSLSVAGTWGNEQF

J gene: TRBJ2-2
D gene: .
V gene: TRBV5-1
CDR3 protein: ASSLVVLGTGELF

J gene: TRBJ2-1
D gene: TRBD2
V gene: TRBV5-1
CDR3 protein: ASSRTSGTYNEQF

J gene: TRBJ2-5
D gene: TRBD2
V gene: TRBV5-1
CDR3 protein: ASQRGAGQETQY

J gene: TRBJ1-1
D gene: .
V gene: TRBV5-1
CDR3 protein: ASSLMGGQNTEAF

J gene: TRBJ1-2
D gene: TRBD1
V gene: TRBV28
CDR3 protein: ASSSPREGAAGYT

J gene: TRBJ2-2
D gene: .
V gene: TRBV6-5
CDR3 protein: ASTENSGHTGELF

J gene: TRBJ1-6
D gene: .
V gene: TRBV15
CDR3 protein: ATSRESSPLH

J gene: TRBJ2-2
D gene: TRBD2
V gene: TRBV7-3
CDR3 protein: ASSFEPGLAFDTGELF

J gene: TRBJ2-2
D gene: .
V gene: TRBV25-1
CDR3 protein: ASMGHTNTGELF

J gene: TRBJ2-7
D gene: .
V gene: TRBV5-4
CDR3 protein: ASSLVEGRSSYEQY

J gene: TRBJ1-3
D gene: .
V gene: TRBV5-1
CDR3 protein: ASSLVPTGPGNTIY

J gene: TRBJ1-3
D gene: .
V gene: TRBV6-5
CDR3 protein: ASSYKITSSGNTIY

J gene: TRBJ1-2
D gene: TRBD1
V gene: TRBV6-5
CDR3 protein: ASKVRDRAYYT

J gene: TRBJ1-1
D gene: .
V gene: TRBV7-9
CDR3 protein: ASSFSLGGTEAF

J gene: TRBJ1-1
D gene: .
V gene: TRBV30
CDR3 protein: ACAGGTEAF

J gene: TRBJ2-1
D gene: .
V gene: TRBV30
CDR3 protein: AWKPGWGAYNEQF

J gene: TRBJ1-1
D gene: TRBD1
V gene: TRBV30
CDR3 protein: AWEGQRNTEAF

J gene: TRBJ2-1
D gene: .
V gene: TRBV5-1
CDR3 protein: ASSLWDDEQF

J gene: TRBJ2-1
D gene: TRBD2
V gene: TRBV7-8
CDR3 protein: ASSRRGTSADNEQF

J gene: TRBJ2-2
D gene: TRBD2
V gene: TRBV15
CDR3 protein: ATRGLAGNARRTGELF

J gene: TRBJ1-3
D gene: .
V gene: TRBV4-2
CDR3 protein: ASSLTHSISGNTIY

J gene: TRBJ1-1
D gene: .
V gene: TRBV12-3/TRBV12-4
CDR3 protein: ASNQQMNTEAF

J gene: TRBJ1-1
D gene: .
V gene: TRBV10-1
CDR3 protein: ASSDSTTRAF

J gene: TRBJ2-7
D gene: TRBD2
V gene: TRBV15
CDR3 protein: ATSRGETSGSREQY

J gene: TRBJ2-3
D gene: .
V gene: TRBV5-1
CDR3 protein: ASSPVGSTDTQY

J gene: TRBJ2-3
D gene: .
V gene: TRBV2
CDR3 protein: ASSSTDTQY

J gene: TRBJ1-4
D gene: TRBD1
V gene: TRBV7-9
CDR3 protein: ASSLVTGWEKLF

J gene: TRBJ2-7
D gene: TRBD1
V gene: TRBV5-1
CDR3 protein: ASSPRTGTYEQY

J gene: TRBJ2-1
D gene: .
V gene: TRBV9
CDR3 protein: ASSTPDSYNEQF

J gene: TRBJ1-6
D gene: TRBD1
V gene: TRBV7-6
CDR3 protein: ASSSGQGSNSPLH

J gene: TRBJ2-1
D gene: TRBD1
V gene: TRBV6-5
CDR3 protein: ASQAGTGDQNEQF

J gene: TRBJ2-3
D gene: TRBD2
V gene: TRBV6-1
CDR3 protein: ASSGVAGESPDTQY

J gene: TRBJ1-2
D gene: .
V gene: TRBV6-6
CDR3 protein: ASSLRGGGGYT

J gene: TRBJ1-4
D gene: .
V gene: TRBV19
CDR3 protein: ASSIPPEKLF

J gene: TRBJ1-2
D gene: .
V gene: TRBV30
CDR3 protein: AWSSRGDYGYT

J gene: TRBJ2-7
D gene: TRBD1
V gene: TRBV19
CDR3 protein: ASSLKGQVAYEQY

J gene: TRBJ2-1
D gene: .
V gene: TRBV19
CDR3 protein: ASSISWGNYNEQF

J gene: TRBJ1-1
D gene: .
V gene: TRBV5-8
CDR3 protein: ASSYRFMNTEAF

J gene: TRBJ1-5
D gene: .
V gene: TRBV28
CDR3 protein: ASSGLYSNQPQH